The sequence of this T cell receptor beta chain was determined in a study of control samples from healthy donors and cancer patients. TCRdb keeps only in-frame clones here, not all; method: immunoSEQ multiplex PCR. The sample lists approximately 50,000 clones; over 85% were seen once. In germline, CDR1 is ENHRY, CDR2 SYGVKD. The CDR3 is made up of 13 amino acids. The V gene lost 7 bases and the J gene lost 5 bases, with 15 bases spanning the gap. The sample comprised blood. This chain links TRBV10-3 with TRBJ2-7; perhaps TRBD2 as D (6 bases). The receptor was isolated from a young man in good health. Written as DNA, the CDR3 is TGTGCCATCATGAAGGCGGAGGGGCACGAGCAGTACTTC. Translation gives CAIMKAEGHEQYF.